The next 10 T cell receptor beta chains were all read from a single sample in a study of cytomegalovirus exposure and HLA in healthy donors. 13 Jbeta primers and 60 Vbeta primers were used for the PCR. Data came from immunoSEQ multiplex PCR; TCRdb stores just in-frame clones and leaves some out. Its listing shows around 150,000 clones. Material: PBMCs. The origin of the receptors is a woman aged 60-75 years in good health and CMV-seronegative.

This sequence joins TRBV7-2 and TRBJ1-2; D possibly corresponds to TRBD1 (5 bases). CDR3 length: 15 amino acids. Germline CDR1 reads SGHTA; CDR2 reads FQGNSA. V dropped 3 bases and J dropped 1 base, with 12 bases sitting between them. The CDR3 DNA sequence: TGTGCCAGCAGCTTTGGGCCCGGACATAACTATGGCTACACCTTC. Protein sequence: CASSFGPGHNYGYTF. The full variable domain, in which reference TRBV7-2 and TRBJ1-2 provide the parts outside the CDR3, is GAGVSQSPSNKVTEKGKDVELRCDPISGHTALYWYRQSLGQGLEFLIYFQGNSAPDKSGLPSDRFSAERTGGSVSTLTIQRTQQEDSAVYLCASSFGPGHNYGYTFGSGTRLTVV.

The chain has TRBV5-6 and TRBJ2-1; maybe TRBD1 (6 bases). V lost 4 bases and J 7 bases, leaving 18 bases between the germline ends. This CDR3 is 15 amino acids long. Germline assignment: CDR1 SGHDT and CDR2 YYEEEE. The CDR3 nucleotides read TGTGCCAGCAGCACCGGGGTTCAGAGGGGGAATGAGCAGTTCTTC. It yields the protein CASSTGVQRGNEQFF.

The chain has TRBV15 and TRBJ2-5, with a tentative D call TRBD1 (6 bases). V was cut by 2 bases and J by 2 bases, with 15 bases left in between. The length of the CDR3 is 16 residues. Germline-derived CDR1 and CDR2 are LNHNV and YYDKDF (reference sequence). DNA for the CDR3: TGTGCCACCAGCAGACCGGGACATCTTTCTCAAGAGACCCAGTACTTC. Amino acid sequence: CATSRPGHLSQETQYF.

This chain links TRBV7-9 with TRBJ1-6, with TRBD1 identical over 7 bases. Trimming at V came to 3 bases and at J to 0 bases, leaving 8 bases not matched to a gene. Per the germline V gene, CDR1 is SEHNR and CDR2 is FQNEAQ (reference sequence). This CDR3 has 18 amino acids. CDR3 sequence reads: CASSFLRDRLSYNSPLHF. For the CDR3, the DNA is TGTGCCAGCAGCTTTCTCCGGGACAGACTCTCCTATAATTCACCCCTCCACTTT.

This sequence joins TRBV5-1 and TRBJ1-5, with D maybe TRBD1 (5 bases). Trimming shortened V by 0 bases and J by 2 bases, and 12 bases separated the two germline ends. From germline, CDR1 is SGHRS and CDR2 YFSETQ. This CDR3 has 16 amino acids. CDR3 in amino acids: CASSLGVGGGNQPQHF. In DNA form, the CDR3 reads TGCGCCAGCAGCTTGGGCGTCGGGGGGGGCAATCAGCCCCAGCATTTT.

V is TRBV27 and J is TRBJ1-5; a possible D gene is TRBD1 (6 bases). Germline loops: CDR1 MNHEY, CDR2 SMNVEV (reference sequence). Trimming stripped 5 bases from V and 6 bases from J, with 14 bases between. The CDR3 length is 14 residues. The CDR3 DNA is TGTGCCAGCAGTAAGGGGGGGATCGGTCAGCCCCAGCATTTT. This translates into CASSKGGIGQPQHF.

The CDR3 spells CASSLSGGARGANVLTF. The CDR3 nucleotides are TGCGCCAGCAGCTTGAGCGGGGGGGCTAGAGGGGCCAACGTCCTGACTTTC. This chain uses TRBV5-1 with TRBJ2-6; 10 bases map to TRBD2. Germline lookup yields CDR1 SGHRS and CDR2 YFSETQ. The CDR3 runs to 17 residues. V trimming: 1 base; J trimming: 4 bases; junction bases outside the gene matches: 5.

The chain has TRBV5-8 and TRBJ1-5; 9 bases line up with TRBD1. Germline CDR1 and CDR2: SGHTS and YDEGEE. Germline trimming cut 0 bases from V and 4 bases from J; bases unmatched to any gene: 2. The CDR3 has 15 residues. The chain's CDR3 is CASSLGDRVNQPQHF. Here the CDR3 DNA reads TGTGCCAGCAGCTTGGGGGACAGGGTTAATCAGCCCCAGCATTTT.

The chain links TRBV2 to TRBJ2-3; 7 bases fit TRBD1. V was clipped by 7 bases and J by 12 bases; unmatched bases: 10. This CDR3 region has 12 residues. The germline V gene encodes CDR1 SNHLY and CDR2 FYNNEI. This CDR3 reads CASNRQGVPQYF. CDR3 nucleotides: TGTGCCAGCAACCGACAGGGAGTTCCTCAGTATTTT.

The chain uses TRBV10-2 and TRBJ1-1; 7 bases line up with TRBD1. Germline V lookup: CDR1 WSHSY, CDR2 SAAADI. The length of the CDR3 is 15 residues. V shed 2 bases, J shed 5 bases, and the junction held 8 bases outside the gene matches. This chain's CDR3 is CASSEEEGARTEAFF. For the CDR3, the DNA is TGCGCCAGCAGTGAGGAGGAGGGGGCGCGGACTGAAGCTTTCTTT.